This T cell receptor (beta chain) came from a study of shared clonotypes between healthy human individuals. This clone appeared a single time. Naive CD8 cells comprised CD45RO-negative, CCR7-positively selected cells, excluding terminally differentiated effector memory CD45RA+ cells. HIV-negative, healthy adults without recent acute infections or vaccinations were the donors. The deep-level immunoSEQ assay was used. Original analysis: As immunoSEQ supplied junction-only sequences (without quality scores), filtering differed. Sequenced by immunoSEQ multiplex PCR; TCRdb stores in-frame clones only, minus some. The V and J calls and clone size were taken over from that table, and D and trimming were inferred from the DNA. The sample lists hundreds of thousands of clones; around 95% were seen once. The sequence was obtained from a woman aged 25 to 39 in good health. Sequencing input: naive CD8+ T cells sorted from blood.

The CDR3 loop reads CASSLGSTNEKLFF. In DNA form, the CDR3 reads TGTGCCAGCAGTTTAGGGTCCACTAATGAAAAACTGTTTTTT. This sequence joins TRBV27 and TRBJ1-4, with D unclear. V lost 2 bases to trimming and J lost 2 bases, with 6 bases between them. The CDR3 runs to 14 residues. Germline V gene sequence: CDR1 MNHEY, CDR2 SMNVEV (reference sequence).